A single sample gave rise to the 8 T cell receptor beta chains below, sequenced in a study of T-cell memory formation after mild COVID-19 (dated by TCRdb to about 2021). The library came from 5' RACE. The sequencing machine was an Illumina NovaSeq 6000. TCRdb applied fastp at Q25 and MiXCR to the public reads, then kept only in-frame beta chains. Each entry merges the rows of one CDR3 protein and shows their most common DNA and genes. For this sample there are over 120,000 distinct CDR3 sequences; around 25% appear just once. Less than 25% of the sample lies in the top ten. The sequenced sample consisted of PBMCs or a T cell subset sorted from them (not recorded which). The receptors were sampled from an adult woman who had mild COVID-19 (a few samples of this study predate the infection). The sample titles of this study are shuffled in the database, so cell type and time point are left out; the donor was told from shared clones.

The sample holds one count of this clonotype. Germline and junction disagree at one end, which may indicate a read error. V usage is TRBV6-2 or TRBV6-3 and J usage is TRBJ1-5, with TRBD1 matching over 9 bases. The CDR3 is made up of 18 amino acids. The germline gives CDR1 MNHEY, CDR2 SVGEGT. The CDR3 nucleotides read TGTGACAGCAGTTACGTGGGGACAGGGAGTTATAGCAATCAGCCCCAGCATTTT. Amino acids: CDSSYVGTGSYSNQPQHF.

This clonotype was counted a few times. The chain is built from TRBV7-9 and TRBJ1-1; D unresolved. Germline values: CDR1 SEHNR, CDR2 FQNEAQ (reference sequence). Trimming pared 7 bases from V and 0 bases from J, leaving 9 bases between. This CDR3 has 13 residues. For the CDR3, the DNA is TGTGCCAGCATGAGACTGATGAACACTGAAGCTTTCTTT. This sequence encodes CASMRLMNTEAFF.

Only a few counts were recorded for this clonotype. The V and J genes are TRBV3-1 and TRBJ2-1, with 7 bases aligning to TRBD2. Germline loops: CDR1 LGHDT, CDR2 YNNKEL (reference sequence). Trimming took 8 bases from V and 3 from J; bases not matched to a gene: 4. The CDR3 length is 13 residues. CDR3 DNA sequence: TGTGCCAGCGGGGCGGGAGTCTACAATGAGCAGTTCTTC. Translating it yields CASGAGVYNEQFF.

The chain employs TRBV12-3 or TRBV12-4 and TRBJ2-3; D is unclear. V lost 6 bases and J 4 bases, leaving 5 bases between the germline ends. This CDR3 spans 11 amino acids. CDR3 bases: TGTGCCAGCAGGACGGCAGATACGCAGTATTTT. Encoded protein: CASRTADTQYF.

The gene calls are TRBV4-1 and TRBJ2-1, with D perhaps TRBD2 (6 bases). The CDR3 has 15 amino acids. The V end lost 3 bases, the J end lost 7 bases, and 16 bases lay between the germline ends. Germline V gene lookup returns CDR1 MGHRA and CDR2 YSYEKL. CDR3 coding DNA: TGCGCCAGCAGCCACCGGGACTCGCAACCGAATGAGCAGTTCTTC. Translation gives CASSHRDSQPNEQFF.

This clonotype was counted between two and nine times. This chain connects TRBV7-2 to TRBJ2-4; 9 nucleotides line up with TRBD2. J gave up 9 bases and V 2 bases, and 14 bases lay outside the gene matches. CDR3 length: 17 residues. In germline, CDR1 is SGHTA, CDR2 FQGNSA. The CDR3 sequence is CASSLTASGEGESIQYF. In DNA form, the CDR3 reads TGTGCCAGCAGCTTAACCGCTAGCGGGGAGGGCGAGAGCATTCAGTACTTC.

In this sample, this clonotype turned up a few times. Its ends do not fully match the called genes, so a read error is possible. The J gene is TRBJ2-7, the V gene TRBV7-9; D call uncertain. The CDR3 runs 13 residues. Germline values: CDR1 SEHNR, CDR2 FQNEAQ (reference sequence). The CDR3 sequence is CASSLGVTYEQYF. The DNA of the CDR3 is TGTGCCAGCAGTTTAGGTGTAACCTACGAGCAGTACTTC.

The chain has TRBV11-2 and TRBJ2-1; TRBD2 agrees at 12 bases. The germline V gene has CDR1 SGHAT and CDR2 FQNNGV. The V segment lost 2 bases and the J segment 4 bases; nucleotides outside the gene matches: 9. The CDR3 loop spans 18 amino acids. CDR3 coding DNA: TGTGCCAGCAGCTTATTCCCTAGCGGGGGGGTTTTTTACAATGAGCAGTTCTTC. This sequence encodes CASSLFPSGGVFYNEQFF. Based on the CDR3 plus reference TRBV11-2 and TRBJ2-1, the full variable domain is EAGVAQSPRYKIIEKRQSVAFWCNPISGHATLYWYQQILGQGPKLLIQFQNNGVVDDSQLPKDRFSAERLKGVDSTLKIQPAKLEDSAVYLCASSLFPSGGVFYNEQFFGPGTRLTVL.